These 29 T cell receptor beta chains were sequenced from one sample in a study of blood T cell repertoires in COVID-19. Some clones are missing from TCRdb's copy, which holds only in-frame ones; the method was immunoSEQ multiplex PCR. The sample gives more than 110,000 clones, roughly 89% of which show up once; over 2.5% is in the top ten. The sequenced sample was peripheral blood. The source of these receptors is a man in his fifties or sixties with active or convalescent COVID-19.

The V call is TRBV18, the J call TRBJ1-3; tentatively, D is TRBD1 (5 bases). The CDR3 is made up of 15 amino acids. V gave up 3 bases and J gave up 4 bases, with 13 bases separating them. In germline, CDR1 is KGHSH, CDR2 LQKENI. In DNA form, the CDR3 reads TGTGCCAGCTCACCGGGAGGGACGTCCGGAAACACCATATATTTT. Translation: CASSPGGTSGNTIYF.

This chain connects TRBV10-3 to TRBJ1-1; possible D gene TRBD1, 6 bases. Germline V lookup: CDR1 ENHRY, CDR2 SYGVKD. CDR3 size: 12 residues. Trimming shortened V by 9 bases and J by 1 base, and 9 bases separated the two germline ends. The CDR3 loop is CAIQGQNTEAFF. The DNA of the CDR3 is TGTGCCATACAGGGCCAGAACACTGAAGCTTTCTTT.

The V and J genes are TRBV2 and TRBJ1-5; 8 nucleotides match TRBD1. This CDR3 is built from 15 residues. The trim removed 6 bases at V and 7 bases at J, leaving 11 bases unmatched. Germline V gene sequence: CDR1 SNHLY, CDR2 FYNNEI. CDR3 DNA sequence: TGTGCCAGCAGGGGCCAGGGGGCCCTCTGGCAGCCCCAGCATTTT. Its translation is CASRGQGALWQPQHF.

The gene calls are TRBV28 and TRBJ2-2; D is uncertain. Trimming pared 1 base from V and 5 bases from J, leaving 5 bases between. This CDR3 region has 13 residues. Germline V CDR1 and CDR2: MDHEN, SYDVKM. CDR3 in amino acids: CASSLSSTGELFF. In nucleotides, the CDR3 is TGTGCCAGCAGTTTATCCAGTACCGGGGAGCTGTTTTTT.

V and J are TRBV7-8 and TRBJ1-4, with 7 nucleotides matching TRBD1. The CDR3 is 16 amino acids. V shed 5 bases, J shed 4 bases, and the junction held 10 bases outside the gene matches. Germline-derived CDR1 and CDR2 are SGHVS and FQNEAQ. The CDR3 DNA reads TGTGCCAGCAGCCCTACCCCGACAGGGAATAATGAAAAACTGTTTTTT. Its translation is CASSPTPTGNNEKLFF.

The rearrangement joins TRBV3-1 (or the pseudogene TRBV3-2) to TRBJ2-7, with a possible D match to TRBD2 (6 bases). Trimming shortened V by 0 bases and J by 1 base, and 16 bases separated the two germline ends. This CDR3 is 17 amino acids long. The germline V gene encodes CDR1 LGHDT and CDR2 YNNKEL (reference sequence). The CDR3 protein is CASSQDRGGTVSYEQYF. CDR3 in DNA: TGTGCCAGCAGCCAAGATAGAGGCGGGACGGTATCCTACGAGCAGTACTTC.

The chain recombines TRBV19 with TRBJ2-5; D may be TRBD1 (5 bases). The germline gives CDR1 LNHDA, CDR2 SQIVND (reference sequence). Deletions cut 7 bases from V and 2 bases from J, with 11 bases between. This CDR3 comprises 13 residues. The CDR3 loop reads CASNGDRQETQYF. DNA of the CDR3: TGTGCCAGTAATGGAGACAGACAAGAGACCCAGTACTTC. The full variable domain, completed using reference TRBV19 and TRBJ2-5, is DGGITQSPKYLFRKEGQNVTLSCEQNLNHDAMYWYRQDPGQGLRLIYYSQIVNDFQKGDIAEGYSVSREKKESFPLTVTSAQKNPTAFYLCASNGDRQETQYFGPGTRLLVL.

This chain connects TRBV7-2 to TRBJ1-3; 9 bases are a match to TRBD1. The trim removed 2 bases at V and 4 bases at J, leaving 6 bases unmatched. This CDR3 has 16 amino acids. Germline CDR1 reads SGHTA; CDR2 reads FQGNSA. The CDR3 DNA sequence: TGTGCCAGCAGCTTATCTCCGGGGACAGGGGGAAACACCATATATTTT. This sequence encodes CASSLSPGTGGNTIYF.

The rearrangement joins TRBV18 to TRBJ1-2; the D gene is possibly TRBD1 (6 bases). Germline CDR1 reads KGHSH; CDR2 reads LQKENI. The CDR3 extends over 14 amino acids. Trimming removed 2 bases from V and 4 bases from J, with 11 bases in between. The CDR3 sequence is CASSPSTGIYGYTF. The CDR3 bases are TGTGCCAGCTCACCAAGCACAGGGATCTATGGCTACACCTTC.

The V call is TRBV6-2 or TRBV6-3, the J call TRBJ2-3; tentatively, D is TRBD1 (5 bases). The CDR3 length is 14 residues. The germline V gene encodes CDR1 MNHEY and CDR2 SVGEGT. Trimming took 5 bases from V and 4 from J, leaving 13 bases between them. CDR3 sequence: CASSLQGKPDTQYF. CDR3 sequence (DNA): TGTGCCAGCAGTCTCCAGGGAAAGCCAGATACGCAGTATTTT.

This chain connects TRBV10-2 to TRBJ2-7; 11 bases are shared with TRBD1. Germline lookup yields CDR1 WSHSY and CDR2 SAAADI. The CDR3 consists of 14 residues. Losses at the gene ends were 6 bases for V and 0 bases for J; bases not matched to a gene: 1. CDR3 protein: CASRGQGVSYEQYF. The DNA of the CDR3 is TGCGCCAGCAGGGGACAGGGGGTCTCCTACGAGCAGTACTTC.

This clone was seen a handful of times. The V gene is TRBV7-2, the J gene TRBJ2-5, with D hard to call. Per germline, CDR1 SGHTA and CDR2 FQGNSA. Trimming stripped 1 base from V and 4 bases from J, with 7 bases between. This CDR3 contains 13 residues. DNA of the CDR3: TGTGCCAGCAGCTTAGGGCAGCGAGAGACCCAGTACTTC. Protein: CASSLGQRETQYF.

The chain combines TRBV24-1 with TRBJ2-5, with TRBD2 identical over 10 bases. CDR1 and CDR2 from the germline V gene are KGHDR and SFDVKD. The junction had 5 bases not matched to a gene; V was cut back by 4 bases and J by 4 bases. This CDR3 has 15 residues. The CDR3 here is CATSESGGAGETQYF. In DNA form, the CDR3 reads TGTGCCACCAGTGAAAGCGGGGGGGCGGGAGAGACCCAGTACTTC.

J is TRBJ1-1 and V is TRBV10-3, with D possibly matching TRBD1 (6 bases). The V end was cut by 3 bases, the J end by 0 bases, with 8 bases between. The CDR3 runs to 14 residues. CDR1 is ENHRY, CDR2 SYGVKD, per germline. The CDR3 loop reads CAISDRGMNTEAFF. The CDR3, as DNA: TGTGCCATCAGTGACAGGGGTATGAACACTGAAGCTTTCTTT.

This clone was counted a few times. The rearrangement joins TRBV19 to TRBJ1-1; D gene ambiguous. This CDR3 is built from 14 residues. The V end was cut by 0 bases, the J end by 9 bases, with 14 bases between. In germline, CDR1 is LNHDA, CDR2 SQIVND (reference sequence). The chain's CDR3 is CASSIDRHRGKAFF. DNA for the CDR3: TGTGCCAGTAGTATAGATAGGCACCGAGGAAAAGCTTTCTTT.

This clone was detected only once. The rearrangement joins TRBV4-3 to TRBJ2-5, with D possibly TRBD1 on 5 matching bases. Germline CDR1 reads LGHNA; CDR2 reads YSLEER. The CDR3 has 16 amino acids. V was pared by 0 bases and J by 4 bases, with 15 bases between. This CDR3 is CASSQDIGQTSETQYF. In nucleotides, the CDR3 is TGCGCCAGCAGCCAAGATATTGGACAAACCTCAGAGACCCAGTACTTC.

This clone has a single count. The J gene is TRBJ1-1, the V gene TRBV5-1; a possible D gene is TRBD1 (6 bases). Looked up from germline, CDR1 is SGHRS and CDR2 is YFSETQ. The V end was cut by 6 bases, the J end by 4 bases, with 13 bases between. CDR3 size: 13 residues. In nucleotides, the CDR3 is TGCGCCAGCACCACTACAGGGTTCACTGAAGCTTTCTTT. Protein sequence: CASTTTGFTEAFF.

The rearrangement joins TRBV18 to TRBJ1-3, with 7 bases lining up with TRBD1. Per germline, CDR1 KGHSH and CDR2 LQKENI. The CDR3 is 16 amino acids. The J segment lost 7 bases and the V segment lost 3 bases, leaving 12 bases of the junction unmatched. The CDR3 DNA is TGTGCCAGCTCACCCCAAACCGGGACAGCCCTTAACACCATATATTTT. Translating it yields CASSPQTGTALNTIYF. The full variable domain, completed using reference TRBV18 and TRBJ1-3, is NAGVMQNPRHLVRRRGQEARLRCSPMKGHSHVYWYRQLPEEGLKFMVYLQKENIIDESGMPKERFSAEFPKEGPSILRIQQVVRGDSAAYFCASSPQTGTALNTIYFGEGSWLTVV.

The chain recombines TRBV7-6 with TRBJ2-4; TRBD1 is a possible D gene (7 bases). The CDR3 has 16 residues. With 4 bases removed from V and 1 base from J, the gap between germline ends came to 14 bases. Germline values: CDR1 SGHVS, CDR2 FNYEAQ. The CDR3 DNA follows: TGTGCCAGCAGCTCCCGGACAGGAGGGGCCAAAAACATTCAGTACTTC. This translates into CASSSRTGGAKNIQYF.

The rearrangement links TRBV28 to TRBJ1-4; TRBD1 matches 7 bases. Trimming at V came to 1 base and at J to 4 bases, leaving 3 bases not matched to a gene. Germline assignment: CDR1 MDHEN and CDR2 SYDVKM. This CDR3 is 15 amino acids long. The CDR3 protein is CASSLLGQNNEKLFF. The CDR3 DNA is TGTGCCAGCAGTTTATTGGGACAGAATAATGAAAAACTGTTTTTT.

V is TRBV7-2 and J is TRBJ2-1, with D possibly matching TRBD2 (5 bases). The germline V and J ends were trimmed by 2 bases and 6 bases, with 11 bases remaining between them. This CDR3 is 14 amino acids long. Germline CDR1 reads SGHTA; CDR2 reads FQGNSA. CDR3 DNA sequence: TGTGCCAGCAGCTTATTGGCTGGACTCAATGAGCAGTTCTTC. This encodes CASSLLAGLNEQFF.

The gene calls are TRBV7-8 and TRBJ2-7; TRBD2 matches 9 bases. The CDR3 covers 14 residues. CDR1 and CDR2 from the germline V gene are SGHVS and FQNEAQ. V was clipped by 2 bases and J by 7 bases; unmatched bases: 6. The CDR3 here is CASSLILAGREQYF. In nucleotides, the CDR3 is TGTGCCAGCAGCTTAATTCTAGCGGGGAGGGAGCAGTACTTC.

V gene TRBV27 combines with J gene TRBJ1-1; D might be TRBD1 (5 bases). The V and J ends lost 3 bases and 7 bases respectively, with 21 bases between them. The CDR3 covers 16 residues. The germline CDR1 and CDR2 sequences are MNHEY and SMNVEV (reference sequence). CDR3 sequence reads: CASSFKVGGVSGEAFF. The DNA of the CDR3 is TGTGCCAGCAGTTTTAAAGTAGGAGGGGTTTCGGGTGAAGCTTTCTTT.

This rearrangement joins TRBV7-2 to TRBJ1-1; D is unresolved. This CDR3 comprises 16 residues. The germline V gene encodes CDR1 SGHTA and CDR2 FQGNSA. V gave up 3 bases and J gave up 0 bases, with 14 bases separating them. The CDR3 here is CASSLVAVTMNTEAFF. CDR3 DNA: TGTGCCAGCAGCTTGGTGGCAGTCACTATGAACACTGAAGCTTTCTTT.

This sequence joins TRBV28 and TRBJ2-7, with TRBD1 matching 8 bases. CDR1 MDHEN and CDR2 SYDVKM come from the germline V gene. V shed 1 base and J 0 bases; nucleotides not matched to a gene: 5. The length of the CDR3 is 16 residues. DNA of the CDR3: TGTGCCAGCAGTTTATCTGGGACAGGCAACTCCTACGAGCAGTACTTC. Translated: CASSLSGTGNSYEQYF.

CDR3 in amino acids: CASSLVGQAYEQYF. The CDR3 DNA sequence: TGTGCCAGCAGCTTAGTTGGACAGGCCTACGAGCAGTACTTC. The chain has TRBV7-9 and TRBJ2-7; 7 bases are shared with TRBD1. Germline assignment: CDR1 SEHNR and CDR2 FQNEAQ (reference sequence). Losses at the gene ends were 1 base for V and 2 bases for J; bases not matched to a gene: 2. The CDR3 is made up of 14 amino acids.

The rearrangement joins TRBV2 to TRBJ1-4; no reliable D call. CDR3 length: 15 amino acids. With 2 bases removed from V and 3 bases from J, the gap between germline ends came to 10 bases. Looked up from germline, CDR1 is SNHLY and CDR2 is FYNNEI. The CDR3 DNA reads TGTGCCAGCAGTGAACCTAGTTTATCTAATGAAAAACTGTTTTTT. It yields the protein CASSEPSLSNEKLFF. Together with reference TRBV2 and TRBJ1-4, the CDR3 gives the full variable domain: EPEVTQTPSHQVTQMGQEVILRCVPISNHLYFYWYRQILGQKVEFLVSFYNNEISEKSEIFDDQFSVERPDGSNFTLKIRSTKLEDSAMYFCASSEPSLSNEKLFFGSGTQLSVL.

The chain combines TRBV28 with TRBJ2-2; D is unclear. This CDR3 spans 14 amino acids. Germline V gene lookup returns CDR1 MDHEN and CDR2 SYDVKM. V dropped 6 bases and J dropped 2 bases, with 10 bases sitting between them. As DNA, the CDR3 is TGTGCCAGCAGAGTACAGAGAAACACCGGGGAGCTGTTTTTT. Its translation is CASRVQRNTGELFF.

V usage is TRBV7-8 and J usage is TRBJ1-3, with 7 bases identical to TRBD1. From germline, CDR1 is SGHVS and CDR2 FQNEAQ. The CDR3 sequence is 16 residues long. V lost 7 bases, J lost 0 bases, and 9 bases stayed unmatched. The CDR3 reads CASTLRTGASGNTIYF. In DNA, the CDR3 is TGTGCCAGCACCCTACGAACAGGGGCCTCTGGAAACACCATATATTTT.